These 30 T cell receptor beta chains were sequenced from one sample in a study of lymphopenia after photon versus proton radiotherapy. Repertoires were generated with immunoSEQ multiplex PCR, while TCRdb's copy carries only in-frame clones and drops some. Of 11,000 to 15,000 clones listed, approximately 80% are singletons. The sequenced sample was peripheral blood, obtained from a patient treated with photon-based radiotherapy. These TCRs come from a middle-aged man with gastric cancer.

The CDR3, as DNA: TGTGCCAGCAGCCAGACGGGGGACACTGAAGCTTTCTTT. Translation gives CASSQTGDTEAFF. The chain employs TRBV4-2 and TRBJ1-1; weak D call: TRBD1 (5 bases). V lost 3 bases to trimming and J lost 3 bases, with 8 bases between them. The CDR3 is 13 residues long. Germline CDR1 and CDR2: LGHNA and YNFKEQ.

V is TRBV7-9 and J is TRBJ2-7; D gene uncertain. Trimming removed 1 base at V and 4 bases at J, with 8 bases between. Per germline, CDR1 SEHNR and CDR2 FQNEAQ (reference sequence). This CDR3 is 13 amino acids long. The CDR3 reads CASSLDQDYEQYV. The CDR3 DNA is TGTGCCAGCAGCTTAGACCAGGATTACGAGCAGTACGTC.

The sample holds one count of this clone. This rearrangement joins TRBV7-9 to TRBJ2-1; 8 bases align to TRBD2. The CDR3 loop spans 14 amino acids. Germline CDR1 and CDR2: SEHNR and FQNEAQ (reference sequence). V lost 3 bases, J lost 6 bases, and 4 bases stayed unmatched. This CDR3 reads CASSFSTSVNEQFF. CDR3 DNA sequence: TGTGCCAGCAGCTTTTCGACTAGCGTCAATGAGCAGTTCTTC. Combining the CDR3 with reference TRBV7-9 and TRBJ2-1 gives the whole variable domain DTGVSQNPRHKITKRGQNVTFRCDPISEHNRLYWYRQTLGQGPEFLTYFQNEAQLEKSRLLSDRFSAERPKGSFSTLEIQRTEQGDSAMYLCASSFSTSVNEQFFGPGTRLTVL.

There are a few counts of this clone. This chain joins TRBV7-9 and TRBJ1-2; 9 bases line up with TRBD1. V lost 1 base, J lost 5 bases, and 5 bases stayed unmatched. The CDR3 extends over 15 amino acids. Germline CDR1 and CDR2: SEHNR and FQNEAQ (reference sequence). CDR3 sequence: CASSLGTGEIYGYTF. The CDR3 DNA is TGTGCCAGCAGCTTAGGGACAGGGGAGATTTATGGCTACACCTTC.

The chain joins TRBV5-1 to TRBJ2-1; unclear D gene. CDR1 SGHRS and CDR2 YFSETQ come from the germline V gene. V gave up 4 bases and J gave up 3 bases, with 14 bases separating them. The CDR3 has 15 amino acids. The CDR3 spells CASSLSVPIYNEQFF. DNA for the CDR3: TGCGCCAGCAGCCTTTCGGTTCCGATCTACAATGAGCAGTTCTTC.

The chain joins TRBV29-1 to TRBJ2-5, with TRBD1 identical over 9 bases. There are 14 residues in the CDR3. The germline gives CDR1 SQVTM, CDR2 ANQGSEA. After removal of 5 bases from V and 4 bases from J, the junction contained 8 bases not matched to a gene. The CDR3 region is CSVSRTGAGETQYF. CDR3 nucleotide sequence: TGCAGCGTTTCCAGGACAGGGGCCGGAGAGACCCAGTACTTC.

J is TRBJ1-1 and V is TRBV18; D not resolved. V was cut by 3 bases and J by 1 base, with 3 bases left in between. Germline loops: CDR1 KGHSH, CDR2 LQKENI. The CDR3 has 12 amino acids. CDR3 nucleotide sequence: TGTGCCAGCTCACCGGCGAACACTGAAGCTTTCTTT. Encoded protein: CASSPANTEAFF.

J is TRBJ2-5 and V is TRBV12-5; the D gene could be TRBD1 or TRBD2 (6 bases each). Germline loops: CDR1 LGHNT, CDR2 FRNRAP. Trimming left V 6 bases short and J 10 bases short, with 15 bases between. The CDR3 spans 12 residues. CDR3 bases: TGTGCTAGTGGCTTAGGGGGGAAGGACCAGTACTTC. It yields the protein CASGLGGKDQYF.

The chain carries TRBV19 and TRBJ2-6; D not certain. This CDR3 has 13 residues. CDR1 is LNHDA and CDR2 is SQIVND in the germline V gene (reference sequence). V lost 10 bases to trimming and J lost 0 bases, with 7 bases between them. The CDR3 sequence: CATTFSGANVLTF. In nucleotides, the CDR3 is TGTGCCACAACATTCTCTGGGGCCAACGTCCTGACTTTC.

The chain employs TRBV2 and TRBJ2-7; unclear D gene. The V end was cut by 6 bases, the J end by 6 bases, with 18 bases between. Germline V gene lookup returns CDR1 SNHLY and CDR2 FYNNEI. This CDR3 comprises 14 residues. The CDR3 bases are TGTGCCAGCAGATTGGGTCAGACCGTTATCGAGCAGTACTTC. Its translation: CASRLGQTVIEQYF.

The rearrangement uses TRBV11-1 and TRBJ1-5; no definite D call. CDR1 SGHAT and CDR2 FQDESV come from the germline V gene (reference sequence). The CDR3 covers 11 residues. V was clipped by 7 bases and J by 7 bases, with 8 bases between them. CDR3 bases: TGTGCCAGCACCACGGAACAGCCCCAGCATTTT. Protein product: CASTTEQPQHF.

V gene TRBV13 combines with J gene TRBJ2-3; D is undetermined. V lost 0 bases, J lost 2 bases, and 0 bases lay in between. Per the germline V gene, CDR1 is PRHDT and CDR2 is FYEKMQ (reference sequence). The CDR3 has 12 amino acids. The CDR3 spells CASSLGTDTQYF. CDR3 bases: TGTGCCAGCAGCTTAGGCACAGATACGCAGTATTTT.

This clone was picked up one time. This rearrangement joins TRBV7-3 to TRBJ1-1, with a possible D match to TRBD1 (5 bases). Trimming removed 2 bases from V and 1 base from J, with 5 bases in between. There are 13 residues in the CDR3. CDR1 and CDR2 from the germline V gene are SGHTA and FQGTGA. The CDR3 sequence is CASSLGQNTEAFF. The CDR3 nucleotides read TGTGCCAGCAGCTTAGGACAGAACACTGAAGCTTTCTTT.

This clone came up a few times. The chain employs TRBV6-1 and TRBJ1-6; D is unresolved. The germline gives CDR1 MNHNS, CDR2 SASEGT. The CDR3 is 14 residues long. The germline V and J ends were trimmed by 7 bases and 6 bases, with 13 bases remaining between them. For the CDR3, the DNA is TGTGCCAGCACCACCCGGAGCTTTAATTCACCCCTCCACTTT. This codes for CASTTRSFNSPLHF.

CDR3 protein: CASSAQGAGNEQFF. CDR3 bases: TGCGCCAGCAGTGCCCAGGGGGCTGGGAATGAGCAGTTCTTC. This chain connects TRBV5-1 to TRBJ2-1; 8 positions match TRBD1. This CDR3 is 14 amino acids long. The germline gives CDR1 SGHRS, CDR2 YFSETQ. The V and J ends lost 5 bases and 7 bases, in that order; junction bases with no gene match: 8.

The CDR3 loop reads CASSEQLAGELFF. CDR3 nucleotides: TGTGCCAGCAGTGAGCAGCTAGCCGGGGAGCTGTTTTTT. V usage is TRBV6-4 and J usage is TRBJ2-2; no clear D. Looked up from germline, CDR1 is MRHNA and CDR2 is SNTAGT. Trimming cost V 3 bases and J 6 bases, with 8 bases left between them. CDR3 length equals 13 residues.

This clone was observed once. The V call is TRBV19, the J call TRBJ1-6; TRBD1 is a possible D gene (6 bases). Germline loops: CDR1 LNHDA, CDR2 SQIVND (reference sequence). Trimming stripped 9 bases from V and 4 bases from J, with 10 bases between. This CDR3 contains 13 residues. This CDR3 reads CASRDIYNSPLHF. CDR3 in DNA: TGTGCCAGCCGGGACATATATAATTCACCCCTCCACTTT. The complete variable domain, with remaining parts taken from reference TRBV19 and TRBJ1-6, reads DGGITQSPKYLFRKEGQNVTLSCEQNLNHDAMYWYRQDPGQGLRLIYYSQIVNDFQKGDIAEGYSVSREKKESFPLTVTSAQKNPTAFYLCASRDIYNSPLHFGNGTRLTVT.

The CDR3 DNA reads TGCGCCAGCAGGCCCGGGATTGGCAACAATGAGCAGTTCTTC. Its protein is CASRPGIGNNEQFF. The V call is TRBV10-1, the J call TRBJ2-1; TRBD2 is a possible D gene (5 bases). This CDR3 is 14 amino acids long. Germline assignment: CDR1 WNHNN and CDR2 SYGVQD (reference sequence). V was shortened by 6 bases and J by 5 bases, with 14 bases between the two germline ends.

The V call is TRBV5-8, the J call TRBJ2-6; D may be TRBD1 or TRBD2 (5 bases each). The CDR3 is made up of 16 amino acids. Trimming pared 8 bases from V and 0 bases from J, leaving 15 bases between. Germline CDR1 and CDR2: SGHTS and YDEGEE. DNA for the CDR3: TGTGCCAGTTCGGGACGGTCAGTCTCTGGGGCCAACGTCCTGACTTTC. Translation gives CASSGRSVSGANVLTF.

V usage is TRBV5-6 and J usage is TRBJ1-5; D gene ambiguous. The CDR3 length is 14 residues. Germline V CDR1 and CDR2: SGHDT, YYEEEE. Deletions cut 1 base from V and 2 bases from J, with 7 bases between. The CDR3 is CASSLYDRNQPQHF. CDR3 coding DNA: TGTGCCAGCAGCTTGTATGATCGCAATCAGCCCCAGCATTTT.

The CDR3 here is CASSPFWGNSGANVLTF. CDR3 DNA: TGTGCCAGCTCACCATTCTGGGGAAACTCTGGGGCCAACGTCCTGACTTTC. The genes are TRBV18 and TRBJ2-6, with D uncertain. The CDR3 totals 17 residues. V was cut by 2 bases and J by 0 bases, with 11 bases left in between. Germline values: CDR1 KGHSH, CDR2 LQKENI.

The chain uses TRBV19 and TRBJ2-5, with no clear D. The V gene lost 6 bases and the J gene lost 2 bases, with 13 bases spanning the gap. Germline lookup yields CDR1 LNHDA and CDR2 SQIVND (reference sequence). This CDR3 region has 14 residues. The CDR3 region is CASSKDTPQETQYF. The CDR3 nucleotides read TGTGCCAGTAGCAAAGACACCCCTCAAGAGACCCAGTACTTC.

The V call is TRBV7-9, the J call TRBJ2-2; possibly TRBD1 or TRBD2 for D (5 bases each). This CDR3 is built from 16 residues. The germline V and J ends were trimmed by 5 bases and 1 base, with 14 bases remaining between them. Germline V CDR1 and CDR2: SEHNR, FQNEAQ (reference sequence). The CDR3 here is CASSPGRSLNTGELFF. The CDR3 DNA reads TGTGCCAGCAGCCCGGGACGGAGCCTGAACACCGGGGAGCTGTTTTTT.

The V call is TRBV5-1, the J call TRBJ1-6; D remains ambiguous. Trimming removed 0 bases from V and 0 bases from J, with 10 bases in between. The CDR3 has 17 amino acids. Germline CDR1 and CDR2: SGHRS and YFSETQ. CDR3 DNA sequence: TGCGCCAGCAGCTTGGGGGTCGAGAGCTCCTATAATTCACCCCTCCACTTT. Its protein is CASSLGVESSYNSPLHF.

The V gene is TRBV6-6, the J gene TRBJ2-7; D gene ambiguous. The CDR3 contains 13 residues. Germline V gene sequence: CDR1 MNHNY, CDR2 SVGAGI (reference sequence). The V end lost 5 bases, the J end lost 2 bases, and 10 bases lay between the germline ends. The CDR3 sequence is CASSRTATYEQYV. CDR3 nucleotides: TGTGCCAGCAGTCGGACCGCAACCTACGAGCAGTACGTC.

This clone was seen once. The rearrangement links TRBV7-2 to TRBJ2-5; weak D call: TRBD2 (6 bases). Germline V gene lookup returns CDR1 SGHTA and CDR2 FQGNSA. The CDR3 runs 14 residues. Trimming took 6 bases from V and 4 from J, leaving 15 bases between them. The CDR3 sequence is CASSPGLNPETQYF. The CDR3 coding sequence is TGTGCCAGCAGTCCGGGACTCAACCCAGAGACCCAGTACTTC.

The CDR3 DNA reads TGCGCCAGCAGCTGGGGACTAGCGGCCCCCGAAGATACGCAGTATTTT. It encodes CASSWGLAAPEDTQYF. The gene calls are TRBV5-1 and TRBJ2-3; 11 bases map to TRBD2. V was clipped by 3 bases and J by 5 bases; unmatched bases: 8. This CDR3 is built from 16 residues. Germline CDR1 and CDR2: SGHRS and YFSETQ.

The chain recombines TRBV18 with TRBJ1-6; a possible D gene is TRBD1 (6 bases). From germline, CDR1 is KGHSH and CDR2 LQKENI. Trimming pared 3 bases from V and 10 bases from J, leaving 16 bases between. The CDR3 totals 15 residues. The CDR3 loop reads CASSPNQGFKSPLHF. The CDR3 nucleotides read TGTGCCAGCTCACCCAATCAGGGGTTTAAGTCACCCCTCCACTTT.

V and J are TRBV6-1 and TRBJ2-5; D may be TRBD2 (5 bases). The ends were cut back, 7 bases at V and 2 bases at J, with 14 bases in the middle. From germline, CDR1 is MNHNS and CDR2 SASEGT. This CDR3 spans 14 amino acids. For the CDR3, the DNA is TGTGCCAGCACCCAGAACCGGGGACAAGAGACCCAGTACTTC. Translated, it gives CASTQNRGQETQYF.

V usage is TRBV5-1 and J usage is TRBJ2-3; no reliable D call. Germline V gene data show CDR1 as SGHRS and CDR2 as YFSETQ. Between the trimmed V and J ends, which lost 0 bases and 6 bases, there was a span of 8 bases. The CDR3 sequence is 13 residues long. CDR3 in DNA: TGCGCCAGCAGCTTGGGACGTTCGGATACGCAGTATTTT. Translated, it gives CASSLGRSDTQYF.